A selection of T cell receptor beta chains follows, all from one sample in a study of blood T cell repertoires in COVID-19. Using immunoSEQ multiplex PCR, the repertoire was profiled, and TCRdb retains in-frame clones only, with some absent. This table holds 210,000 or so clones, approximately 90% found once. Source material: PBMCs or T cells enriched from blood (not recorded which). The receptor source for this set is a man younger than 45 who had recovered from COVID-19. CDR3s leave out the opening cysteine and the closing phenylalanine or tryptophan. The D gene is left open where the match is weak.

CDR3aa: ASSVDLGNSPLH
d_gene: NA
v_gene: TRBV9
j_gene: TRBJ1-6

CDR3aa: ASSRSLDSSGMNTEAF
d_gene: NA
v_gene: TRBV3-1/TRBV3-2
j_gene: TRBJ1-1

CDR3aa: ASSLGQGNQPQH
d_gene: NA
v_gene: TRBV7-9
j_gene: TRBJ1-5

CDR3aa: ASSYLGPNTEAF
d_gene: NA
v_gene: TRBV7-9
j_gene: TRBJ1-1

CDR3aa: ASSPFSENTEAF
d_gene: NA
v_gene: TRBV18
j_gene: TRBJ1-1

CDR3aa: ATSEREGYYNSPLH
d_gene: NA
v_gene: TRBV15
j_gene: TRBJ1-6

CDR3aa: ASRETGQGGSPLH
d_gene: TRBD1
v_gene: TRBV3-1/TRBV3-2
j_gene: TRBJ1-6

CDR3aa: ASTRTSGGSFEQF
d_gene: TRBD2
v_gene: TRBV7-2
j_gene: TRBJ2-1

CDR3aa: ASSQEQRGYT
d_gene: NA
v_gene: TRBV4-2
j_gene: TRBJ1-2

CDR3aa: ASSSRELFVGNTIY
d_gene: NA
v_gene: TRBV28
j_gene: TRBJ1-3

CDR3aa: ASRQETNQPQH
d_gene: NA
v_gene: TRBV12-3/TRBV12-4
j_gene: TRBJ1-5

CDR3aa: ASSNSFSGNTIY
d_gene: NA
v_gene: TRBV19
j_gene: TRBJ1-3

CDR3aa: ASSHAGTGDTEAF
d_gene: NA
v_gene: TRBV4-1
j_gene: TRBJ1-1

CDR3aa: ASSLGQMARGAF
d_gene: NA
v_gene: TRBV11-2
j_gene: TRBJ1-1

CDR3aa: ASSYLAEDTGELF
d_gene: NA
v_gene: TRBV6-5
j_gene: TRBJ2-2

CDR3aa: ASSLTGLANYGYT
d_gene: NA
v_gene: TRBV28
j_gene: TRBJ1-2

CDR3aa: ATSDPGRGNDGYT
d_gene: TRBD1
v_gene: TRBV24-1
j_gene: TRBJ1-2

CDR3aa: ATLKQGEVHSPLH
d_gene: TRBD1
v_gene: TRBV28
j_gene: TRBJ1-6

CDR3aa: ASTGQDLFDLH
d_gene: TRBD1
v_gene: TRBV2
j_gene: TRBJ1-6

CDR3aa: ASSPRQAGELF
d_gene: NA
v_gene: TRBV27
j_gene: TRBJ2-2

CDR3aa: ASSPTGYEQY
d_gene: NA
v_gene: TRBV3-1/TRBV3-2
j_gene: TRBJ2-7

CDR3aa: ASSYSASSPLH
d_gene: NA
v_gene: TRBV6-5
j_gene: TRBJ1-6

CDR3aa: ASSGGTSVYEQY
d_gene: NA
v_gene: TRBV9
j_gene: TRBJ2-7

CDR3aa: AWKTGWGEKLF
d_gene: NA
v_gene: TRBV30
j_gene: TRBJ1-4

CDR3aa: ASSQVKGAGYNSPLH
d_gene: TRBD1
v_gene: TRBV14
j_gene: TRBJ1-6